This TCR beta chain was captured in a study of metastatic and nonmetastatic thyroid tumors. Study at large: Blood and tumor or nodule tissue repertoires from malignant and benign thyroid patients were compared.

No patient received treatment before thyroid surgery. In the source study's methods: The study built a papillary thyroid cancer distant-metastasis classifier from CDR3 differences across clinicopathological groups. TCRdb reanalyzed the PCR reads via MiXCR. For this entry, the V and J calls and clone size follow TCRdb and not the study's own pipeline. The data hold around 53,000 clones, with approximately 17% observed a single time. Overall study findings and caveats: Reportedly, malignant thyroid tumors had significantly higher TCR beta diversity than benign nodules, in blood and tumor.

At least ten counts were recorded for this clone. Its antigen is not known. The V end was cut by 0 bases, the J end by 7 bases, with 20 bases between. Germline assignment: CDR1 MNHEY and CDR2 SVGAGI. The CDR3 loop spans 17 amino acids. The chain recombines TRBV6-5 with TRBJ2-3; either TRBD1 or TRBD2 may fit D (5 bases each). This receptor was obtained from a female donor with papillary thyroid cancer or a benign thyroid nodule (not recorded which). Some clones in this sample may be carry-over from other donors' samples. The sequenced material came from blood. The CDR3 DNA reads TGTGCCAGCAGTTACTCGTTCCGGGGACGTGAACGCCATACGCAGTATTTT. It specifies CASSYSFRGRERHTQYF.